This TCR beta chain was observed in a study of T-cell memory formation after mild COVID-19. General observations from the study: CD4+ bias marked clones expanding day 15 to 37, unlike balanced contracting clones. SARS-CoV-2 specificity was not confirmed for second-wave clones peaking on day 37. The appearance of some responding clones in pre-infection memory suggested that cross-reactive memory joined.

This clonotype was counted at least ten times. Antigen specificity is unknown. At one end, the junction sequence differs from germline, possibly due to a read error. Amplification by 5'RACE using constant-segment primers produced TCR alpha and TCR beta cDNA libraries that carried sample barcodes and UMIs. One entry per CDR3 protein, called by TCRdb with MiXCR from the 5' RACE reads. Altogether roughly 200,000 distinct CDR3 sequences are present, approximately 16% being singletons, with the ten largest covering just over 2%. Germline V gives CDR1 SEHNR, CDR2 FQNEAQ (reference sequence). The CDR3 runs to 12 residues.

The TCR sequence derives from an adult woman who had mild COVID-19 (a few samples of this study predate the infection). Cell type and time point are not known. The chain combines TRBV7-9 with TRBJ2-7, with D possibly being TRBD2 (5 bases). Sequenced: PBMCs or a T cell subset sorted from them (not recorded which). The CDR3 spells CASSSDWISWAF. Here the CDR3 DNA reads TGTGCCAGCAGTTCGGACTGGATTTCGTGGGCTTTC.